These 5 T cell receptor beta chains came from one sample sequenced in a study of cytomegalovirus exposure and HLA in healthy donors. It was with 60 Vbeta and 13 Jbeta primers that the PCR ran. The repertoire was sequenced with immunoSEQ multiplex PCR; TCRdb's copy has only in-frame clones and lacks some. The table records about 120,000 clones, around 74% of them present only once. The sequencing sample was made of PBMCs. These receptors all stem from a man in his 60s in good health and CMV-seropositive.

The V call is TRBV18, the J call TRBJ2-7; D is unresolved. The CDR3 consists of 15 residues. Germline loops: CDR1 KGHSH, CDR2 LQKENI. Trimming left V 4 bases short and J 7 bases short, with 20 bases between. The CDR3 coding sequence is TGTGCCAGCTCACGACGGATTGGAGAACTGGGTGAGCAGTACTTC. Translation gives CASSRRIGELGEQYF.

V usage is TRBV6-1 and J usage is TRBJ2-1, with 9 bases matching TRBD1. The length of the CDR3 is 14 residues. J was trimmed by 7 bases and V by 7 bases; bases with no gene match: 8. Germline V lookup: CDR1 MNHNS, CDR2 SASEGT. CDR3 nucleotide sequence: TGTGCCAGCACTCGGGACAGGGTGAAGAATGAGCAGTTCTTC. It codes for CASTRDRVKNEQFF.

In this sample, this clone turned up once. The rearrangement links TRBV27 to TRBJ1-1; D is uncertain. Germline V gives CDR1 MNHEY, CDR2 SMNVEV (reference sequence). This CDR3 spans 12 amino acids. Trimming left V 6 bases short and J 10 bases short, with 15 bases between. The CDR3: CASSTGSSGAFF. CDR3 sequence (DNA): TGTGCCAGCAGCACCGGGTCCTCGGGAGCTTTCTTT.

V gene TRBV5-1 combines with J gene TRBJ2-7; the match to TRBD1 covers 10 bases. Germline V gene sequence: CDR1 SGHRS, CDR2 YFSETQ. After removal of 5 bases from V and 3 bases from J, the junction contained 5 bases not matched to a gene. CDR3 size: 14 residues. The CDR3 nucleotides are TGCGCCAGCAGTCGGGGACAGGGGTTCTACGAGCAGTACTTC. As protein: CASSRGQGFYEQYF.

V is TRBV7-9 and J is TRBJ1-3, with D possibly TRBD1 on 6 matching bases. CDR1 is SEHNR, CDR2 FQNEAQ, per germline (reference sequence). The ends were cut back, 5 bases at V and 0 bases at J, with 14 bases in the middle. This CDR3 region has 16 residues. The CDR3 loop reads CASSQWGPDSGNTIYF. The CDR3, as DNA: TGTGCCAGCAGCCAGTGGGGGCCTGACTCTGGAAACACCATATATTTT.